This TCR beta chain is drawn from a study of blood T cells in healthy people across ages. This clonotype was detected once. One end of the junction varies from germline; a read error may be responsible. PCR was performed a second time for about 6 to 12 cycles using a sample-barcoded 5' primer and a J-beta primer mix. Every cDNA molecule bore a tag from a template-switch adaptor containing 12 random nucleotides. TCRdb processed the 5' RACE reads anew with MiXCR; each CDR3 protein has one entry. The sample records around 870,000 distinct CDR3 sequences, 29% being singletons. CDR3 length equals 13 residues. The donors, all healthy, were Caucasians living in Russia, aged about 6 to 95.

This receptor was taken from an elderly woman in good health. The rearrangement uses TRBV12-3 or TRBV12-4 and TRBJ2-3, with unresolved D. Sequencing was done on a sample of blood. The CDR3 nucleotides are TGTGCCAGCAGTTGGGGAAGAGCAGATGCGCAGTATTTT. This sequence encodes CASSWGRADAQYF.